The subject of this entry is one T cell receptor (beta chain). The sample is drawn from a study of a mutant IDH1 vaccine in newly diagnosed glioma. Across the study: Treatment recipients were roughly 62% male and around 40% female, and their mean age was about 39 years. Earlier treatment was radiotherapy, temozolomide, or both, with most getting both.

The CDR3 runs to 13 residues. The ends were cut back, 3 bases at V and 3 bases at J, with 8 bases in the middle. Germline V gives CDR1 KGHSH, CDR2 LQKENI. Time point noted: baseline, week 1 (first vaccination visit). The treatment was: pre-vaccination baseline after standard-of-care therapy. Newly diagnosed WHO grade 3 or 4 IDH1-mutant, ATRX-lost astrocytomas were identified in the donors. Assay: immunoSEQ multiplex PCR; the TCRdb copy retains only in-frame clones and omits some. The sample contains around 59,000 clones, 91% of which appear only once. This clonotype was sampled from a man between 45 and 60 years old with glioma. The chain recombines TRBV18 with TRBJ2-5, with D unresolved. Specimen: PBMCs, collected from a glioma patient treated with radiotherapy, temozolomide or both. The CDR3 bases are TGTGCCAGCTCACCCGCGGTGGAAGAGACCCAGTACTTC. Its translation: CASSPAVEETQYF.